The 17 T cell receptor beta chains listed next were all sequenced from one sample in a study of cytomegalovirus exposure and HLA in healthy donors. PCR employed 60 Vbeta and 13 Jbeta primers. The method was immunoSEQ multiplex PCR; TCRdb's version includes in-frame clones alone and lacks a portion of them. The sample records 170,000 or so clones, just over 75% being singletons. Sequencing was carried out using PBMCs. These receptors were taken from a woman in her thirties in good health and CMV-seropositive.

This chain uses TRBV6-5 with TRBJ2-1, with 10 bases aligning to TRBD2. Germline CDR1 is MNHEY and CDR2 is SVGAGI. The trim removed 6 bases at V and 7 bases at J, leaving 9 bases unmatched. This CDR3 is 15 amino acids long. The CDR3 is CASSRPGLAINEQFF. The CDR3 DNA is TGTGCCAGCAGCCGCCCGGGACTAGCGATTAATGAGCAGTTCTTC.

The chain couples TRBV28 to TRBJ2-1, with D unresolved. With 5 bases removed from V and 10 bases from J, the gap between germline ends came to 12 bases. Germline V CDR1 and CDR2: MDHEN, SYDVKM. The CDR3 is made up of 12 amino acids. The chain's CDR3 is CASSLGAGEQFF. The CDR3 coding sequence is TGTGCCAGCAGTCTCGGAGCCGGGGAGCAGTTCTTC.

DNA of the CDR3: TGTGCCAGCAGCCCTCAGCTAGCGGGAGATGTAGATACGCAGTATTTT. It encodes CASSPQLAGDVDTQYF. The genes are TRBV21-1 and TRBJ2-3; the D call in the table, TRBD2, was not verified against the DNA. TRBV21-1 is noted as a pseudogene. The CDR3 runs 16 residues.

The rearrangement uses TRBV28 and TRBJ1-1, with 7 bases fitting TRBD1. Germline assignment: CDR1 MDHEN and CDR2 SYDVKM. V was pared by 10 bases and J by 4 bases, with 9 bases of the junction left unmatched. The CDR3 covers 13 residues. The CDR3, as DNA: TGTGCCACCGCAACAGGGGATGGCACTGAAGCTTTCTTT. It yields the protein CATATGDGTEAFF.

The chain is built from TRBV7-8 and TRBJ1-4; possibly TRBD1 for D (5 bases). V was pared by 5 bases and J by 2 bases, with 21 bases between. Germline values: CDR1 SGHVS, CDR2 FQNEAQ. This CDR3 has 18 residues. The CDR3 protein is CASSPARFVKGTNEKLFF. In DNA, the CDR3 is TGTGCCAGCAGCCCTGCACGGTTTGTAAAGGGGACTAATGAAAAACTGTTTTTT. Using reference TRBV7-8 and TRBJ1-4 for the parts outside the CDR3, the full variable domain is GAGVSQSPRYKVAKRGQDVALRCDPISGHVSLFWYQQALGQGPEFLTYFQNEAQLDKSGLPSDRFFAERPEGSVSTLKIQRTQQEDSAVYLCASSPARFVKGTNEKLFFGSGTQLSVL.

This sequence joins TRBV2 and TRBJ2-2; 8 bases fit TRBD1. The V gene's germline CDR1 is SNHLY and CDR2 FYNNEI. The junction had 5 bases not matched to a gene; V was cut back by 7 bases and J by 1 base. The CDR3 has 15 amino acids. CDR3 loop: CASILGQENTGELFF. DNA for the CDR3: TGTGCCAGCATTCTGGGACAGGAGAACACCGGGGAGCTGTTTTTT.

The rearrangement uses TRBV7-6 and TRBJ2-5, with D perhaps TRBD1 (5 bases). Trimming cost V 2 bases and J 0 bases, with 13 bases left between them. The CDR3 is 16 residues long. Germline assignment: CDR1 SGHVS and CDR2 FNYEAQ. The CDR3: CASSLLGQANQETQYF. The CDR3 coding sequence is TGTGCCAGCAGCTTACTGGGGCAGGCCAACCAAGAGACCCAGTACTTC.

This chain uses TRBV11-3 with TRBJ2-5; 10 bases line up with TRBD2. The germline V gene encodes CDR1 SGHNT and CDR2 YENEEA. CDR3 length: 14 amino acids. After removal of 6 bases from V and 9 bases from J, the junction contained 10 bases not matched to a gene. For the CDR3, the DNA is TGTGCCAGCAGTCAACTAGCGGGATTAGGAGCCCAGTACTTC. This translates into CASSQLAGLGAQYF.

This chain links TRBV27 with TRBJ2-7; TRBD1 is a possible D gene (5 bases). Per the germline V gene, CDR1 is MNHEY and CDR2 is SMNVEV (reference sequence). This CDR3 is 14 amino acids long. V gave up 2 bases and J gave up 0 bases, with 8 bases separating them. This chain's CDR3 is CASSLGDSSYEQYF. CDR3 nucleotides: TGTGCCAGCAGTTTAGGCGACAGCTCCTACGAGCAGTACTTC.

This sequence joins TRBV29-1 and TRBJ1-4; D remains ambiguous. Germline CDR1 and CDR2: SQVTM and ANQGSEA. The V end was cut by 6 bases, the J end by 5 bases, with 19 bases between. CDR3 length: 15 residues. CDR3 residues: CSVLSPPGSNEKLFF. The CDR3 DNA sequence: TGCAGCGTACTCTCCCCCCCCGGTTCAAATGAAAAACTGTTTTTT.

The chain couples TRBV7-2 to TRBJ1-5, with 9 bases that match TRBD1. Trimming took 0 bases from V and 0 from J; bases not matched to a gene: 9. Germline-derived CDR1 and CDR2 are SGHTA and FQGNSA. The CDR3 loop spans 19 amino acids. The CDR3 DNA follows: TGTGCCAGCAGCTTAGCCAGTGGACAGGGGTGGTATAGCAATCAGCCCCAGCATTTT. It is translated as CASSLASGQGWYSNQPQHF.

The chain recombines TRBV28 with TRBJ1-1; D is unresolved. This CDR3 has 15 residues. Trimming took 3 bases from V and 0 from J, leaving 11 bases between them. Germline CDR1 MDHEN, CDR2 SYDVKM. This CDR3 is CASSFEVFMNTEAFF. CDR3 DNA: TGTGCCAGCAGTTTCGAGGTTTTCATGAACACTGAAGCTTTCTTT.

The gene calls are TRBV7-9 and TRBJ2-1, with D hard to call. The germline V gene has CDR1 SEHNR and CDR2 FQNEAQ (reference sequence). The length of the CDR3 is 14 residues. V was trimmed by 4 bases and J by 4 bases, leaving 11 bases between them. CDR3 in amino acids: CASSSSGVYNEQFF. The DNA of the CDR3 is TGTGCCAGCAGCTCATCAGGTGTGTACAATGAGCAGTTCTTC. Supplemented by reference TRBV7-9 and TRBJ2-1, the full variable domain reads DTGVSQNPRHKITKRGQNVTFRCDPISEHNRLYWYRQTLGQGPEFLTYFQNEAQLEKSRLLSDRFSAERPKGSFSTLEIQRTEQGDSAMYLCASSSSGVYNEQFFGPGTRLTVL.

The chain carries TRBV5-1 and TRBJ1-4; D not resolved. The CDR3 covers 15 residues. The germline V gene has CDR1 SGHRS and CDR2 YFSETQ. Trimming left V 0 bases short and J 7 bases short, with 13 bases between. CDR3 protein: CASSLEYPGSEKLFF. The CDR3 nucleotides read TGCGCCAGCAGCTTGGAATATCCGGGGAGTGAAAAACTGTTTTTT.

The V and J genes are TRBV4-3 and TRBJ2-2; 11 positions match TRBD1. Trimming took 3 bases from V and 3 from J; bases not matched to a gene: 3. Germline lookup yields CDR1 LGHNA and CDR2 YSLEER. There are 16 residues in the CDR3. This CDR3 is CASSQRTGGDTGELFF. The CDR3 coding sequence is TGCGCCAGCAGCCAGAGGACAGGGGGCGACACCGGGGAGCTGTTTTTT.

This sequence joins TRBV5-8 and TRBJ1-2; D gene ambiguous. Germline assignment: CDR1 SGHTS and CDR2 YDEGEE. This CDR3 has 16 residues. The V end was cut by 1 base, the J end by 1 base, with 14 bases between. The chain's CDR3 is CASSLKSDKFNYGYTF. CDR3 in DNA: TGTGCCAGCAGCTTGAAAAGTGACAAGTTTAACTATGGCTACACCTTC. The variable domain in full, completed from reference TRBV5-8 and TRBJ1-2, reads EAGVTQSPTHLIKTRGQQATLRCSPISGHTSVYWYQQALGLGLQFLLWYDEGEERNRGNFPPRFSGRQFPNYSSELNVNALELEDSALYLCASSLKSDKFNYGYTFGSGTRLTVV.

The V and J genes are TRBV15 and TRBJ2-3, with a weak D call TRBD1 (6 bases). This CDR3 is built from 16 residues. From germline, CDR1 is LNHNV and CDR2 YYDKDF (reference sequence). Trimming left V 5 bases short and J 3 bases short, with 18 bases between. CDR3 DNA sequence: TGTGCCACCAGCGGTACAGGGACCATATTGACAGATACGCAGTATTTT. This sequence encodes CATSGTGTILTDTQYF.